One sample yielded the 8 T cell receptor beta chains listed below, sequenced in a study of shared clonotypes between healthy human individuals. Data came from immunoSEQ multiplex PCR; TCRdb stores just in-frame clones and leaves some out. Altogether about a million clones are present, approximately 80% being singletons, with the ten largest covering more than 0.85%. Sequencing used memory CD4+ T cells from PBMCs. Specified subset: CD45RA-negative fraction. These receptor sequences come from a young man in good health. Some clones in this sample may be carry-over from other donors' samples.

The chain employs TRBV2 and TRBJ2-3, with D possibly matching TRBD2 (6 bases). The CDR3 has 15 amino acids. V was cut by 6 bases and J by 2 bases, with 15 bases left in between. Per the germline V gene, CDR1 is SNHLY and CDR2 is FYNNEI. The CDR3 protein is CASRERLGNTDTQYF. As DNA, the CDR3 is TGTGCCAGCAGGGAAAGACTAGGGAACACAGATACGCAGTATTTT. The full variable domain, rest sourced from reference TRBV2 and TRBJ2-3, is EPEVTQTPSHQVTQMGQEVILRCVPISNHLYFYWYRQILGQKVEFLVSFYNNEISEKSEIFDDQFSVERPDGSNFTLKIRSTKLEDSAMYFCASRERLGNTDTQYFGPGTRLTVL.

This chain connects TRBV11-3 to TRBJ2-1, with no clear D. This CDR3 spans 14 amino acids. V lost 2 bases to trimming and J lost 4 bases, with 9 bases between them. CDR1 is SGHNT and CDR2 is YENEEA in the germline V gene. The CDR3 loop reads CASSLNDAYNEQFF. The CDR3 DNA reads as TGTGCCAGCAGCTTAAATGACGCTTACAATGAGCAGTTCTTC.

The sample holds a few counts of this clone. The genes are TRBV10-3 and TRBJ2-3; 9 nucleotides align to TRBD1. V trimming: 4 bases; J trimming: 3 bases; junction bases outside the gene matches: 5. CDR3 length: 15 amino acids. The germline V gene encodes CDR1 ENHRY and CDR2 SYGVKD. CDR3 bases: TGTGCCATCAGTGGTGGACAGGGGAGAACAGATACGCAGTATTTT. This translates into CAISGGQGRTDTQYF.

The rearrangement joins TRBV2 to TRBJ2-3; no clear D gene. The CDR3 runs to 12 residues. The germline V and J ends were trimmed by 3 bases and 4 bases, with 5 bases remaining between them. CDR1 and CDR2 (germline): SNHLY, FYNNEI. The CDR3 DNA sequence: TGTGCCAGCAGTGACCACGCAGATACGCAGTATTTT. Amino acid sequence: CASSDHADTQYF. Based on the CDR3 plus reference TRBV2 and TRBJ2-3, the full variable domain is EPEVTQTPSHQVTQMGQEVILRCVPISNHLYFYWYRQILGQKVEFLVSFYNNEISEKSEIFDDQFSVERPDGSNFTLKIRSTKLEDSAMYFCASSDHADTQYFGPGTRLTVL.

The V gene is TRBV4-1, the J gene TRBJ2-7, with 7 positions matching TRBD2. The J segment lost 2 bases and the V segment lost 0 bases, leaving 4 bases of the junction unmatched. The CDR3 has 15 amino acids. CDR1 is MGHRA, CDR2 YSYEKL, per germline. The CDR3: CASSQDGGGTYEQYF. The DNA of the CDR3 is TGCGCCAGCAGCCAAGATGGGGGGGGGACCTACGAGCAGTACTTC.

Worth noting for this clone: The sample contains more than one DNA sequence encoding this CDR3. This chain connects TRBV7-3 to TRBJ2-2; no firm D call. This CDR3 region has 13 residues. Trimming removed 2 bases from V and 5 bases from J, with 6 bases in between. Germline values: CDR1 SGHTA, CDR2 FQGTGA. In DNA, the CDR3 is TGTGCCAGCAGCTTAGACGGGACCGGGGAGCTGTTTTTT. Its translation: CASSLDGTGELFF.

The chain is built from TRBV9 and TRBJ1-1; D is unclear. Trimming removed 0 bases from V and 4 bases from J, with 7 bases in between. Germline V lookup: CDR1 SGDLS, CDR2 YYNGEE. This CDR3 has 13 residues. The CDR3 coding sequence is TGTGCCAGCAGCGTAGCCGGGATCACTGAAGCTTTCTTT. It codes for CASSVAGITEAFF.

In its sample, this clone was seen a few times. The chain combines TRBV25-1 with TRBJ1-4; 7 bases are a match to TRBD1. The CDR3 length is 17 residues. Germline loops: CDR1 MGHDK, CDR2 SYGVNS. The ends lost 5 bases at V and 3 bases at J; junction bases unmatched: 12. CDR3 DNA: TGTGCCAGCAGTCGAAAGGGGGCGGGCCGGTCTAATGAAAAACTGTTTTTT. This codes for CASSRKGAGRSNEKLFF.